What follows describes a single T cell receptor beta chain. As processed by the authors: Counts of nucleated cells, estimated from reference gene primer amplification, were obtained. The protocol was immunoSEQ multiplex PCR, while the TCRdb copy is restricted to in-frame clones and leaves out a portion. V, J and clone size reflect that table, while D and trimming were determined from the DNA. The profile shows 80,000 to 100,000 clones, roughly 90% of them singletons. The data are from a study of blood T cell repertoires in COVID-19. Study-level information: Italy, Spain and the United States were the sources of the convalescent and acute COVID-19 samples. T cells, B-cell-depleted T cells, or PBMCs supplied cDNA or gDNA.

The sample taken for sequencing was peripheral blood. The clonotype was recovered from a human donor with active COVID-19. The donor label of this sample is uncertain.

CDR3 nucleotide sequence: TGCGCCAGCAGCCAAGATGTAGGGGTGCCTACTAGCACAGATACGCAGTATTTT. Protein sequence: CASSQDVGVPTSTDTQYF. The chain combines TRBV4-3 with TRBJ2-3; possible D gene TRBD1, 5 bases. Trimming stripped 0 bases from V and 0 bases from J, with 16 bases between. From germline, CDR1 is LGHNA and CDR2 YSLEER. This CDR3 comprises 18 residues.